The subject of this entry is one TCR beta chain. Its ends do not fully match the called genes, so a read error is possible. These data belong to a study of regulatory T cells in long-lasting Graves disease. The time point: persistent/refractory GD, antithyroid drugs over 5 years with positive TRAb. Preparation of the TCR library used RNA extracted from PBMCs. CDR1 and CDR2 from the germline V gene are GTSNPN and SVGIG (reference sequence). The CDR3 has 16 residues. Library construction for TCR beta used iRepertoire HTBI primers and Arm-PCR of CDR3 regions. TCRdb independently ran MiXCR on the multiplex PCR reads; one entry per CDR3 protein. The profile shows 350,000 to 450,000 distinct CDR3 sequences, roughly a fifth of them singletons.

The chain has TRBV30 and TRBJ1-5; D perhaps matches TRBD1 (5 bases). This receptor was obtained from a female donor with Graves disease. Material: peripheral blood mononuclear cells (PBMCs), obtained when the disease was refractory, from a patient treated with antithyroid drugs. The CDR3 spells CAWSARRWDFVQPQHF. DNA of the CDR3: TGTGCCTGGAGTGCCCGTAGATGGGACTTCGTTCAGCCCCAACATTTT.